This record looks at one T cell receptor beta chain sequence and its context. Pretreatment and on-treatment blood mononuclear cell samples were taken, totaling between 1 and 8 time points per patient. The data were taken from a study of PD-L1 blockade in urothelial cancer. Produced via immunoSEQ multiplex PCR; TCRdb's table is partial and in-frame only. The table shows 85,000 to 90,000 clones, with 85% to 95% occurring only once. This TCR derives from a man in his sixties with urothelial cancer. Sequenced here: PBMCs, sampled around atezolizumab (anti-PD-L1) treatment.

The DNA for the CDR3 is TGTGCCAGCAGCCAAGGCGGGAGTCGGGTCTCAGATACGCAGTATTTT. Protein sequence: CASSQGGSRVSDTQYF. This chain uses TRBV14 with TRBJ2-3; 7 bases agree with TRBD2. CDR1 SGHDN and CDR2 FVKESK come from the germline V gene. The junction had 8 bases not matched to a gene; V was cut back by 1 base and J by 4 bases. This CDR3 is 16 amino acids long.